A single sample is the source of the 2 T cell receptor beta chains below, sequenced in a study of naive and memory T cell subsets (dated 2017 in TCRdb). The paper as a whole reports these results and caveats: A few larger clonotypes were present in naive repertoires, especially CD8 naive repertoires, and these clonotypes were possibly memory cells re-expressing CD45RA.

Antigens for these TCRs are unknown. To prepare the library, UMI-ligation and nested PCR was applied. The run used an Illumina MiSeq. To cover both TRBC1 and TRBC2, the beta constant-region primer consisted of an equimolar mix of two oligonucleotides. The ligated cDNA went through four rounds of PCR with nested alpha and beta constant-region primers together with the SP2 primer. The public reads were quality trimmed at Q25 with fastp and then assembled into clones with MiXCR by TCRdb, keeping productive beta chains. Each CDR3 protein gets just one entry, which takes the most common genes and DNA from the rows behind it. The sample has roughly 100,000 distinct CDR3 sequences on record, roughly 15% of them singletons. Together, the top ten hold approximately 2.6% of the sample. Sample: naive CD8+ T cells from blood. The cell subset or site label for this specimen denotes: naive T cells, CD45RA high CD27+. These receptors were taken from a human donor in good health.

This clonotype appeared many times. The CDR3 bases are TGTGCCAGCAGCTTACCCCAAAAAGAGACCCAGTACTTC. Its protein is CASSLPQKETQYF. J is TRBJ2-5 and V is TRBV13, with D unresolved. This CDR3 has 13 amino acids. Trimming left V 2 bases short and J 3 bases short, with 7 bases between. From germline, CDR1 is PRHDT and CDR2 FYEKMQ (reference sequence).

This clonotype was counted ten times or more. V and J are TRBV28 and TRBJ2-3; TRBD2 matches 14 bases. The CDR3 runs to 15 residues. The germline gives CDR1 MDHEN, CDR2 SYDVKM. Trimming removed 6 bases from V and 6 bases from J; junction bases left unmatched: 5. CDR3 bases: TGTGCCAGCAGCCCGACTAGCGGGGGGGCGGATACGCAGTATTTT. Protein product: CASSPTSGGADTQYF.